The 27 T cell receptor beta chains presented below share a single source sample, sequenced in a study of response to subunit inactivated influenza vaccine. MiXCR was run by TCRdb on the RT-PCR reads, yielding one entry per CDR3 protein. The repertoire has 530,000 or so distinct CDR3 sequences, roughly 10% of them found once; the top ten carry about 10%. The source material was PBMCs from blood, sampled on the day of vaccination. The source is a man aged 50-60 years who received an inactivated influenza vaccine.

The rearrangement links TRBV5-5 to TRBJ2-2; D unresolved. The CDR3 extends over 15 amino acids. Trimming took 4 bases from V and 7 from J, leaving 17 bases between them. CDR1 is SGHKS and CDR2 is YYEKEE in the germline V gene (reference sequence). CDR3 region: CASSSNIGSGGELFF. The DNA of the CDR3 is TGTGCCAGCAGCAGTAACATCGGGTCGGGCGGGGAGCTGTTTTTT. Variable domain in full (rest from reference TRBV5-5 and TRBJ2-2): DAGVTQSPTHLIKTRGQQVTLRCSPISGHKSVSWYQQVLGQGPQFIFQYYEKEERGRGNFPDRFSARQFPNYSSELNVNALLLGDSALYLCASSSNIGSGGELFFGEGSRLTVL.

The V call is TRBV7-9, the J call TRBJ2-7; perhaps TRBD1 as D (6 bases). Germline values: CDR1 SEHNR, CDR2 FQNEAQ (reference sequence). Trimming removed 2 bases from V and 2 bases from J, with 10 bases in between. The CDR3 spans 14 residues. The DNA for the CDR3 is TGTGCCAGCAGCTTATGGGACAAGCCCTACGAGCAGTACTTC. It translates to CASSLWDKPYEQYF.

This clonotype showed up just a few times. The chain combines TRBV7-2 with TRBJ2-1; 8 bases are shared with TRBD2. Germline assignment: CDR1 SGHTA and CDR2 FQGNSA. Losses at the gene ends were 7 bases for V and 6 bases for J; bases not matched to a gene: 8. This CDR3 is 14 amino acids long. The CDR3 sequence is CASKPAGGTNEQFF. CDR3 nucleotide sequence: TGTGCCAGCAAACCCGCGGGAGGAACCAATGAGCAGTTCTTC.

This clonotype was picked up a small number of times. This chain connects TRBV12-3 or TRBV12-4 to TRBJ2-2; weak D call: TRBD1 (6 bases). V lost 3 bases and J 8 bases, leaving 13 bases between the germline ends. CDR3 length: 14 amino acids. Here the CDR3 reads CASSLLGAAGELFF. CDR3 DNA sequence: TGTGCCAGCAGTTTGCTGGGGGCTGCGGGGGAGCTGTTTTTT.

This clonotype turned up a few times. The J gene is TRBJ2-2, the V gene TRBV29-1; D gene ambiguous. There are 12 residues in the CDR3. Trimming stripped 5 bases from V and 2 bases from J, with 6 bases between. Germline-derived CDR1 and CDR2 are SQVTM and ANQGSEA. As DNA, the CDR3 is TGCAGCGTTTTGATTAACACCGGGGAGCTGTTTTTT. This codes for CSVLINTGELFF.

The rearrangement uses TRBV5-1 and TRBJ2-3; either TRBD1 or TRBD2 may fit D (6 bases each). This CDR3 is 13 amino acids long. Germline V gives CDR1 SGHRS, CDR2 YFSETQ. V was clipped by 6 bases and J by 2 bases, with 10 bases between them. CDR3 bases: TGCGCCAGCACGGGGGCCTCCACAGATACGCAGTATTTT. As protein: CASTGASTDTQYF. The complete variable domain, with remaining parts taken from reference TRBV5-1 and TRBJ2-3, reads KAGVTQTPRYLIKTRGQQVTLSCSPISGHRSVSWYQQTPGQGLQFLFEYFSETQRNKGNFPGRFSGRQFSNSRSEMNVSTLELGDSALYLCASTGASTDTQYFGPGTRLTVL.

The rearrangement links TRBV29-1 to TRBJ1-1; D perhaps matches TRBD1 (5 bases). V lost 7 bases to trimming and J lost 4 bases, with 10 bases between them. CDR1 SQVTM and CDR2 ANQGSEA come from the germline V gene. This CDR3 has 11 amino acids. The CDR3: CSGYGGTEAFF. In DNA, the CDR3 is TGCAGCGGATACGGGGGCACTGAAGCTTTCTTT.

This clonotype was found many times. V is TRBV29-1 and J is TRBJ2-1; the D call may be TRBD1 or TRBD2 (6 bases each). Germline V CDR1 and CDR2: SQVTM, ANQGSEA. The CDR3 covers 11 residues. The germline V and J ends were trimmed by 7 bases and 7 bases, with 11 bases remaining between them. CDR3 protein: CSGAGQNEQFF. The CDR3 DNA follows: TGCAGCGGCGCGGGACAAAATGAGCAGTTCTTC.

This clonotype was counted only a few times. The chain carries TRBV6-2 or TRBV6-3 and TRBJ2-1; 14 nucleotides align to TRBD2. J gave up 7 bases and V 0 bases, and 8 bases lay outside the gene matches. Looked up from germline, CDR1 is MNHEY and CDR2 is SVGEGT. The CDR3 has 18 amino acids. CDR3 in DNA: TGTGCCAGCAGTTACTCGAAACCGGGGACTAGCGGGAGAAATGAGCAGTTCTTC. Protein sequence: CASSYSKPGTSGRNEQFF.

This rearrangement joins TRBV5-1 to TRBJ1-1; no clear D. This CDR3 contains 13 residues. Trimming removed 3 bases from V and 4 bases from J, with 10 bases in between. Per germline, CDR1 SGHRS and CDR2 YFSETQ. This CDR3 is CASSSNYPTEAFF. The CDR3 DNA follows: TGCGCCAGCAGCTCCAACTACCCCACTGAAGCTTTCTTT.

This clonotype turned up a few times. V is TRBV5-6 and J is TRBJ2-2; D ambiguous. Deletions cut 0 bases from V and 0 bases from J, with 12 bases between. Germline CDR1 reads SGHDT; CDR2 reads YYEEEE. The CDR3 is 17 residues long. This chain's CDR3 is CASSLVRLGANTGELFF. Here the CDR3 DNA reads TGTGCCAGCAGCTTGGTCCGACTTGGTGCGAACACCGGGGAGCTGTTTTTT.

V and J are TRBV9 and TRBJ2-2; 7 nucleotides line up with TRBD2. The CDR3 has 17 residues. The germline V gene has CDR1 SGDLS and CDR2 YYNGEE. Unmatched junction bases numbered 11, after V lost 3 bases and J lost 3 bases. CDR3 loop: CASSANPERGDTGELFF. CDR3 coding DNA: TGTGCCAGCAGCGCGAATCCAGAGCGGGGAGACACCGGGGAGCTGTTTTTT. The full variable domain, completed using reference TRBV9 and TRBJ2-2, is DSGVTQTPKHLITATGQRVTLRCSPRSGDLSVYWYQQSLDQGLQFLIQYYNGEERAKGNILERFSAQQFPDLHSELNLSSLELGDSALYFCASSANPERGDTGELFFGEGSRLTVL.

V and J are TRBV4-1 and TRBJ2-1, with TRBD2 matching 8 bases. With 4 bases clipped from V and 2 bases from J, the junction kept 10 bases outside the gene matches. Germline V gives CDR1 MGHRA, CDR2 YSYEKL. The CDR3 contains 17 residues. The CDR3 DNA follows: TGCGCCAGCAGCCGCGGACTAGCCGGGGGGCCCTACAATGAGCAGTTCTTC. This encodes CASSRGLAGGPYNEQFF.

This clonotype was detected a few times. The chain joins TRBV19 to TRBJ2-1; TRBD2 aligns across 8 bases. Germline values: CDR1 LNHDA, CDR2 SQIVND (reference sequence). Losses at the gene ends were 4 bases for V and 10 bases for J; bases not matched to a gene: 3. The length of the CDR3 is 12 residues. The DNA of the CDR3 is TGTGCCAGTAGTAAACTAGCGGCCGAGCAGTTCTTC. This gives the protein CASSKLAAEQFF.

V gene TRBV7-9 combines with J gene TRBJ1-2; weak D call: TRBD1 (5 bases). The CDR3 is made up of 13 amino acids. The V gene's germline CDR1 is SEHNR and CDR2 FQNEAQ (reference sequence). Trimming took 5 bases from V and 4 from J, leaving 11 bases between them. In nucleotides, the CDR3 is TGTGCCAGCAGCCCATCAGGGCTCTATGGCTACACCTTC. Translating gives CASSPSGLYGYTF.

This clonotype was picked up many times. V and J are TRBV2 and TRBJ2-3; 9 nucleotides agree with TRBD2. The CDR3 is 15 amino acids. CDR1 and CDR2 (germline): SNHLY, FYNNEI. Trimming cost V 2 bases and J 4 bases; bases outside gene matches: 4. The CDR3 sequence is CASSERRGGPDTQYF. CDR3 sequence (DNA): TGTGCCAGCAGTGAACGGCGGGGGGGCCCAGATACGCAGTATTTT.

This clonotype has just a few counts. J is TRBJ2-5 and V is TRBV7-6, with 7 nucleotides matching TRBD1. V trimming: 3 bases; J trimming: 2 bases; junction bases outside the gene matches: 3. Germline assignment: CDR1 SGHVS and CDR2 FNYEAQ. The CDR3 loop spans 14 amino acids. The CDR3 DNA sequence: TGTGCCAGCAGCTTTGACAGGGTTCAAGAGACCCAGTACTTC. Protein: CASSFDRVQETQYF.

The V call is TRBV5-6, the J call TRBJ2-7; 12 bases are a match to TRBD2. J gave up 4 bases and V 7 bases, and 3 bases lay outside the gene matches. CDR1 and CDR2 (germline): SGHDT, YYEEEE. The length of the CDR3 is 13 residues. The CDR3 DNA sequence: TGTGCCAGCGGACTAGCGGGGAGATACGAGCAGTACTTC. It translates to CASGLAGRYEQYF.

The chain employs TRBV5-1 and TRBJ2-4; no firm D call. This CDR3 is built from 15 residues. Germline CDR1 is SGHRS and CDR2 is YFSETQ. With 0 bases removed from V and 3 bases from J, the gap between germline ends came to 10 bases. The CDR3 nucleotides read TGCGCCAGCAGCTTGGGTTCGGTGGGCAAAAACATTCAGTACTTC. Translated, it gives CASSLGSVGKNIQYF.

The chain joins TRBV6-5 to TRBJ1-1; D uncertain. The CDR3 loop spans 15 amino acids. Looked up from germline, CDR1 is MNHEY and CDR2 is SVGAGI. V gave up 3 bases and J gave up 0 bases, with 11 bases separating them. CDR3 sequence: CASSYHRGMNTEAFF. The CDR3 coding sequence is TGTGCCAGCAGTTATCATAGAGGGATGAACACTGAAGCTTTCTTT.

This clonotype has only a few counts. This rearrangement joins TRBV12-3 or TRBV12-4 to TRBJ2-3, with a weak D call TRBD1 (6 bases). Trimming took off 7 bases at V and 9 bases at J, with 11 bases between the two ends. CDR3 size: 11 residues. CDR3 in amino acids: CASTRGQTQYF. Written as DNA, the CDR3 is TGTGCCAGCACCAGAGGACAGACGCAGTATTTT.

This clonotype was seen repeatedly, ten times or more. The CDR3 nucleotides read TGTGCCAGCAGCGGACCCAACACAGATACGCAGTATTTT. The encoded protein is CASSGPNTDTQYF. The rearrangement joins TRBV7-3 to TRBJ2-3; D ambiguous. In germline, CDR1 is SGHTA, CDR2 FQGTGA. V was trimmed by 5 bases and J by 2 bases, leaving 8 bases between them. The CDR3 runs to 13 residues.

The CDR3 DNA follows: TGCAGTGCTAGAAGGTGGTTAGGTCAGCCCCAGCATTTT. It translates to CSARRWLGQPQHF. The rearrangement links TRBV20-1 to TRBJ1-5; D gene uncertain. Trimming cost V 2 bases and J 6 bases, with 11 bases left between them. Germline-derived CDR1 and CDR2 are DFQATT and SNEGSKA (reference sequence). CDR3 length equals 13 residues.

The chain has TRBV29-1 and TRBJ2-7; 7 nucleotides agree with TRBD1. Germline trimming cut 2 bases from V and 3 bases from J; bases unmatched to any gene: 7. In germline, CDR1 is SQVTM, CDR2 ANQGSEA. This CDR3 has 14 residues. For the CDR3, the DNA is TGCAGCGTTGAATGGAACGACAGGGACTACGAGCAGTACTTC. Translating gives CSVEWNDRDYEQYF.

The V and J genes are TRBV7-2 and TRBJ2-1, with 12 bases matching TRBD2. Germline V CDR1 and CDR2: SGHTA, FQGNSA. The CDR3 extends over 15 amino acids. V gave up 5 bases and J gave up 3 bases; unmatched junction bases: 2. The CDR3, as DNA: TGTGCCAGCAGCAGACTAGCGGGAGACTACAATGAGCAGTTCTTC. Translation: CASSRLAGDYNEQFF.

This clonotype was seen more than once but under ten times. The chain couples TRBV6-5 to TRBJ2-1, with TRBD2 identical over 10 bases. J lost 4 bases, V lost 0 bases, and 6 bases had no gene match. CDR1 is MNHEY and CDR2 is SVGAGI in the germline V gene. The CDR3 is 17 residues long. For the CDR3, the DNA is TGTGCCAGCAGTTACTCGGGAGCTAGCGGGAGTTACAATGAGCAGTTCTTC. Translated: CASSYSGASGSYNEQFF.

This clonotype was found a few times. The chain recombines TRBV4-2 with TRBJ2-4; possibly TRBD2 for D (5 bases). From germline, CDR1 is LGHNA and CDR2 YNFKEQ. This CDR3 is built from 15 residues. With 7 bases removed from V and 0 bases from J, the gap between germline ends came to 13 bases. CDR3 DNA sequence: TGTGCCAGCACCCCCAAGGACTCAGCCAAAAACATTCAGTACTTC. Encoded protein: CASTPKDSAKNIQYF.